This TCR beta chain is from a study of blood T cell repertoires in COVID-19. Study overall: Italy, Spain and the United States were the sources of the convalescent and acute COVID-19 samples.

The method was immunoSEQ multiplex PCR; TCRdb's version includes in-frame clones alone and lacks a portion of them. The sample contains 250,000 to 300,000 clones, 88% of which appear only once. Sequencing was performed on peripheral blood. This TCR was recovered from a woman aged 25-40 years with COVID-19, enrolled during active disease.

The CDR3 coding sequence is TGCGCCAGCAGCGGCACAGGGGGACGGATCTACGAGCAGTACTTC. Translation: CASSGTGGRIYEQYF. The rearrangement uses TRBV5-1 and TRBJ2-7; 8 bases map to TRBD1. Per germline, CDR1 SGHRS and CDR2 YFSETQ. The CDR3 has 15 amino acids. V lost 4 bases to trimming and J lost 3 bases; unmatched junction nucleotides: 9. The full variable domain, with the rest looked up from reference TRBV5-1 and TRBJ2-7, is KAGVTQTPRYLIKTRGQQVTLSCSPISGHRSVSWYQQTPGQGLQFLFEYFSETQRNKGNFPGRFSGRQFSNSRSEMNVSTLELGDSALYLCASSGTGGRIYEQYFGPGTRLTVT.